This T cell receptor (beta chain) was sequenced during a study of Ad26.COV2.S vaccination and SARS-CoV-2 variants. The treatment denotes: 19 received Ad26.COV2.S at low or high dose, single or two shots; 5 received placebo; per-sample allocation not given. Sampling was done on day 63 after the first vaccine or placebo injection. TCRdb's copy holds only in-frame clones and misses some; the assay was immunoSEQ multiplex PCR. The profile covers approximately 350,000 clones, with 80% to 90% appearing a single time and approximately 7% taken by the ten largest. Trimming stripped 0 bases from V and 4 bases from J, with 10 bases between. In germline, CDR1 is SGHVS, CDR2 FQNEAQ. The CDR3 covers 15 residues.

The sequence derives from a person aged 18-60 years who received the Ad26.COV2.S COVID-19 vaccine or a placebo. Specimen: peripheral blood, collected in a trial of Ad26.COV2.S vaccine versus placebo. This rearrangement joins TRBV7-8 to TRBJ1-5; D remains ambiguous. CDR3 residues: CASSLARWGNQPQHF. The CDR3 coding sequence is TGTGCCAGCAGCTTAGCTAGGTGGGGTAATCAGCCCCAGCATTTT. The full variable domain, in which reference TRBV7-8 and TRBJ1-5 provide the parts outside the CDR3, is GAGVSQSPRYKVAKRGQDVALRCDPISGHVSLFWYQQALGQGPEFLTYFQNEAQLDKSGLPSDRFFAERPEGSVSTLKIQRTQQEDSAVYLCASSLARWGNQPQHFGDGTRLSIL.